This TCR beta chain came from a study of T cells of healthy individuals. A single record per CDR3 protein comes from TCRdb applying MiXCR to the 5' RACE reads. The table has around 100,000 distinct CDR3 sequences, approximately 15% seen once. Germline-derived CDR1 and CDR2 are SEHNR and FQNEAQ (reference sequence). V gave up 5 bases and J gave up 8 bases, with 12 bases separating them. The CDR3 contains 12 residues. This sequence originates from a human donor in good health. This sequence joins TRBV7-9 and TRBJ1-1; D gene unclear. The CDR3: CASSLGNREAFF. CDR3 in DNA: TGTGCCAGCAGCCTAGGTAACCGGGAAGCTTTCTTT.